This passage covers 13 T cell receptor beta chains from one sample sequenced in a study of technical replicates of blood from a few donors. Only in-frame clones appear in the TCRdb table, and some are missing; sequencing was by immunoSEQ multiplex PCR. The table records tens of thousands of clones, 90% to 95% of them present only once. The source material was T cells isolated from PBMCs. These receptors originate from a human donor in good health.

The chain is built from TRBV2 and TRBJ2-5; D unresolved. The CDR3 consists of 13 residues. The germline V and J ends were trimmed by 8 bases and 5 bases, with 15 bases remaining between them. The germline gives CDR1 SNHLY, CDR2 FYNNEI. CDR3 in DNA: TGTGCCAGCCTTCCCGGTCTCCGGGAGACCCAGTACTTC. Residues: CASLPGLRETQYF.

The chain is built from TRBV11-2 and TRBJ2-5; D unclear. V lost 5 bases to trimming and J lost 5 bases, with 15 bases between them. The CDR3 has 14 amino acids. Germline V CDR1 and CDR2: SGHAT, FQNNGV. The DNA for the CDR3 is TGTGCCAGCAGCCCTAGTGGCGCTTGGGAGACCCAGTACTTC. Residues: CASSPSGAWETQYF.

This clone was seen a single time. This rearrangement joins TRBV25-1 to TRBJ1-3; 7 bases fit TRBD1. V shed 2 bases and J 3 bases; nucleotides not matched to a gene: 7. Germline CDR1 is MGHDK and CDR2 is SYGVNS. The CDR3 is 16 amino acids. As DNA, the CDR3 is TGTGCCAGCAGTGAACGACAGGGATACGATGGAAACACCATATATTTT. Its protein is CASSERQGYDGNTIYF. The full variable domain, completed using reference TRBV25-1 and TRBJ1-3, is EADIYQTPRYLVIGTGKKITLECSQTMGHDKMYWYQQDPGMELHLIHYSYGVNSTEKGDLSSESTVSRIRTEHFPLTLESARPSHTSQYLCASSERQGYDGNTIYFGEGSWLTVV.

The chain uses TRBV2 and TRBJ1-5; possibly TRBD1 for D (5 bases). The V gene's germline CDR1 is SNHLY and CDR2 FYNNEI. The CDR3 totals 14 residues. Between the trimmed V and J ends, which lost 6 bases and 3 bases, there was a span of 12 bases. The CDR3 loop reads CASREDGHNQPQHF. The DNA for the CDR3 is TGTGCCAGCAGAGAGGACGGACACAATCAGCCCCAGCATTTT.

This chain joins TRBV7-9 and TRBJ1-2, with a tentative D call TRBD1 (5 bases). The germline V and J ends were trimmed by 3 bases and 6 bases, with 14 bases remaining between them. The CDR3 length is 14 residues. In germline, CDR1 is SEHNR, CDR2 FQNEAQ (reference sequence). The CDR3 sequence: CASSLDGGGDGYTF. The CDR3 DNA follows: TGTGCCAGCAGCTTGGACGGGGGAGGGGATGGCTACACCTTC.

The chain is built from TRBV9 and TRBJ2-2; maybe TRBD2 (5 bases). CDR1 is SGDLS and CDR2 is YYNGEE in the germline V gene. Trimming removed 5 bases from V and 6 bases from J, with 17 bases in between. This CDR3 has 15 amino acids. The CDR3 protein is CASRTDGKIPGELFF. DNA for the CDR3: TGTGCCAGCAGGACGGACGGGAAGATCCCCGGGGAGCTGTTTTTT. The variable domain in full, completed from reference TRBV9 and TRBJ2-2, reads DSGVTQTPKHLITATGQRVTLRCSPRSGDLSVYWYQQSLDQGLQFLIQYYNGEERAKGNILERFSAQQFPDLHSELNLSSLELGDSALYFCASRTDGKIPGELFFGEGSRLTVL.

This clone was counted a single time. This chain joins TRBV10-2 and TRBJ2-5, with 8 bases that match TRBD2. This CDR3 has 14 amino acids. The germline CDR1 and CDR2 sequences are WSHSY and SAAADI. V shed 4 bases and J 4 bases; nucleotides not matched to a gene: 5. CDR3 in DNA: TGCGCCAGCAGTGCGGGCGGGAGGTTAGAGACCCAGTACTTC. It translates to CASSAGGRLETQYF.

The V and J genes are TRBV7-9 and TRBJ1-4, with D possibly TRBD1 on 5 matching bases. V was trimmed by 1 base and J by 16 bases, leaving 13 bases between them. CDR1 is SEHNR and CDR2 is FQNEAQ in the germline V gene (reference sequence). The CDR3 has 12 amino acids. The CDR3 sequence: CASSLGGDRPFF. Here the CDR3 DNA reads TGTGCCAGCAGCTTAGGGGGGGATCGGCCGTTTTTT.

The J gene is TRBJ2-7, the V gene TRBV5-1, with 7 bases that match TRBD1. The CDR3 totals 15 residues. Germline V gene data show CDR1 as SGHRS and CDR2 as YFSETQ. The trim removed 1 base at V and 0 bases at J, leaving 4 bases unmatched. This CDR3 is CASSLRGPSSYEQYF. CDR3 sequence (DNA): TGCGCCAGCAGCTTGAGGGGGCCGAGCTCCTACGAGCAGTACTTC.

A single count supports this clone. V gene TRBV5-1 combines with J gene TRBJ2-1; D is undetermined. The V gene's germline CDR1 is SGHRS and CDR2 YFSETQ. The CDR3 sequence is 15 residues long. V lost 0 bases to trimming and J lost 0 bases, with 7 bases between them. The CDR3, as DNA: TGCGCCAGCAGCTTGGGTGGCTCCTCCTACAATGAGCAGTTCTTC. Translating gives CASSLGGSSYNEQFF.

CDR3 nucleotides: TGTGCCAGCAGCTTTGACAGGGGGACGCAGTATTTT. Translation: CASSFDRGTQYF. The V call is TRBV7-3, the J call TRBJ2-3, with TRBD1 identical over 9 bases. The junction had 1 base not matched to a gene; V was cut back by 3 bases and J by 9 bases. The CDR3 has 12 amino acids. CDR1 is SGHTA, CDR2 FQGTGA, per germline.

The chain carries TRBV6-5 and TRBJ2-1; 7 bases align to TRBD2. Germline trimming cut 6 bases from V and 8 bases from J; bases unmatched to any gene: 10. This CDR3 spans 14 amino acids. Germline values: CDR1 MNHEY, CDR2 SVGAGI. The CDR3: CASSAAAGRYEQFF. CDR3 DNA: TGTGCCAGCAGCGCCGCAGCGGGAAGGTATGAGCAGTTCTTC.

The chain carries TRBV25-1 and TRBJ2-6, with D tentatively TRBD2 (5 bases). The CDR3 contains 17 residues. Germline V gives CDR1 MGHDK, CDR2 SYGVNS. V lost 3 bases, J lost 0 bases, and 12 bases lay in between. Here the CDR3 reads CASSEGAGFSGANVLTF. The CDR3 DNA reads as TGTGCCAGCAGTGAGGGAGCAGGTTTCTCTGGGGCCAACGTCCTGACTTTC.